The rows below give T cell receptor beta chains drawn from one sample of a study of T cell repertoires in cytomegalovirus infection. TCRdb called the reads again in MiXCR, with one record for every CDR3 protein. The sample has approximately 500,000 distinct CDR3 sequences, 11% seen once; the top ten hold more than 8.5%. Sample: PBMCs. The receptors stem from a human donor in good health (CMV status not recorded). Some clones in this sample may be carry-over from other donors' samples. Each CDR3 is given with its conserved first and last residue. A D gene is named only where the DNA matches it firmly. Clone size is not always given. Where it is, it says once, few, many or a class for expanded clones.

d_gene: TRBD1
j_gene: TRBJ2-5
abundance: many
v_gene: TRBV7-9
CDR3nt: TGTGCCAGCAGCTTAGTACACGAAGGACAGGGACATCCCCAGTACTTC
CDR3aa: CASSLVHEGQGHPQYF

d_gene: TRBD1
j_gene: TRBJ1-1
abundance: many
v_gene: TRBV7-3
CDR3nt: TGTGCCAGCAGCCCAGACAGGGAGACTGAAGCTTTCTTT
CDR3aa: CASSPDRETEAFF

d_gene: TRBD2
j_gene: TRBJ2-3
abundance: few
v_gene: TRBV5-1
CDR3nt: TGCGCCAGCAGCACCGGGACTAGCGGGGGCACAGATACGCAGTATTTT
CDR3aa: CASSTGTSGGTDTQYF

d_gene: NA
j_gene: TRBJ2-6
abundance: NA
v_gene: TRBV10-3
CDR3nt: TGTGCCATCAGTGGCGGCAGGGCTGGGGCCAACGTCCTGACTTTC
CDR3aa: CAISGGRAGANVLTF

d_gene: NA
j_gene: TRBJ1-2
abundance: many
v_gene: TRBV12-3/TRBV12-4
CDR3nt: TGTGCCAGCAGTCCAGACTCGGCTAAACCTATTTATGGCTACACCTTC
CDR3aa: CASSPDSAKPIYGYTF

d_gene: NA
j_gene: TRBJ1-6
abundance: NA
v_gene: TRBV12-3/TRBV12-4
CDR3nt: TGTGCCAGCAGTTTAGGCGAGGGGACACCCCTCCACTTT
CDR3aa: CASSLGEGTPLHF

d_gene: TRBD1
j_gene: TRBJ2-2
abundance: many
v_gene: TRBV4-2
CDR3nt: TGTGCCAGCAGCCAACCACGGACAGGGGCCGGGGAGCTGTTTTTT
CDR3aa: CASSQPRTGAGELFF

d_gene: NA
j_gene: TRBJ1-1
abundance: many
v_gene: TRBV27
CDR3nt: TGTGCCAGCAGTCCCCTAGGTGGCCGAGGCACTGAAGCTTTCTTT
CDR3aa: CASSPLGGRGTEAFF

d_gene: NA
j_gene: TRBJ1-1
abundance: NA
v_gene: TRBV7-9
CDR3nt: TGTGCCAGCAGGTCTCCCTGGGTCACTGAAGCTTTCTTT
CDR3aa: CASRSPWVTEAFF

d_gene: TRBD1
j_gene: TRBJ2-5
abundance: once
v_gene: TRBV27
CDR3nt: TGTGCCGGCAGTTTTCGCGTCAGGGGGCTCCAAGAGACCCAGTACTTC
CDR3aa: CAGSFRVRGLQETQYF

d_gene: TRBD1
j_gene: TRBJ2-1
abundance: many
v_gene: TRBV7-2
CDR3nt: TGTGCCAGCAGCTCTAGCAGGGGGATTTACAATGAGCAGTTCTTC
CDR3aa: CASSSSRGIYNEQFF

d_gene: NA
j_gene: TRBJ2-2
abundance: many
v_gene: TRBV10-3
CDR3nt: TGTGCCATCAGCCGACTCGGGGGCACCGGGGAGCTGTTTTTT
CDR3aa: CAISRLGGTGELFF

d_gene: TRBD1
j_gene: TRBJ1-2
abundance: NA
v_gene: TRBV5-1
CDR3nt: TGCGCCAGCAGCTTAACAGGGGACCCTTACTATGGCTACACCTTC
CDR3aa: CASSLTGDPYYGYTF

d_gene: TRBD2
j_gene: TRBJ2-1
abundance: NA
v_gene: TRBV19
CDR3nt: TGTGCCAGTAGTATGGAGGTGGGGGGGAGGTACAATGAGCAGTTCTTC
CDR3aa: CASSMEVGGRYNEQFF

d_gene: NA
j_gene: TRBJ2-7
abundance: many
v_gene: TRBV14
CDR3nt: TGTGCCAGCAGCAAATCCCAGGGAATCTACGAGCAGTACTTC
CDR3aa: CASSKSQGIYEQYF

d_gene: NA
j_gene: TRBJ1-5
abundance: NA
v_gene: TRBV15
CDR3nt: TGTGCCACCAGCAGAGGACAGAAAGATCAGCCCCAGCATTTT
CDR3aa: CATSRGQKDQPQHF

d_gene: TRBD1
j_gene: TRBJ2-7
abundance: many
v_gene: TRBV28
CDR3nt: TGTGCCAGCAGGACCTCGGGACAGGTTTTCTCCTACGAGCAGTACTTC
CDR3aa: CASRTSGQVFSYEQYF

d_gene: TRBD1
j_gene: TRBJ2-1
abundance: many
v_gene: TRBV28
CDR3nt: TGTGCCAGCAGTACTTCTGGGGAGGGACAGGGGTTCAATGAGCAGTTCTTC
CDR3aa: CASSTSGEGQGFNEQFF

d_gene: NA
j_gene: TRBJ2-1
abundance: few
v_gene: TRBV5-1
CDR3nt: TGCGCCAGCAGCTTGATAGCTGGGAGCTCCTACAATGAGCAGTTCTTC
CDR3aa: CASSLIAGSSYNEQFF

d_gene: NA
j_gene: TRBJ2-7
abundance: few
v_gene: TRBV27
CDR3nt: TGTGCCAGCAGTTTATCGGGCTTAATTATCCAGCAGTACTTC
CDR3aa: CASSLSGLIIQQYF

d_gene: TRBD2
j_gene: TRBJ2-1
abundance: many
v_gene: TRBV7-2
CDR3nt: TGTGCCAGCAGCTTAGTGGGCGGGAGGACCTACAATGAGCAGTTCTTC
CDR3aa: CASSLVGGRTYNEQFF

d_gene: TRBD2
j_gene: TRBJ2-1
abundance: many
v_gene: TRBV6-5
CDR3nt: TGTGCCAGCAGCAGTACTAGCGGAAGCTACAATGAGCAGTTCTTC
CDR3aa: CASSSTSGSYNEQFF

d_gene: NA
j_gene: TRBJ2-2
abundance: many
v_gene: TRBV6-1
CDR3nt: TGTGCCAGCAAGGGTAGAGTGAACACCGGGGAGCTGTTTTTT
CDR3aa: CASKGRVNTGELFF

d_gene: NA
j_gene: TRBJ1-3
abundance: few
v_gene: TRBV19
CDR3nt: TGTGCCAGTAGTTCTGCTGGAAACACCATATATTTT
CDR3aa: CASSSAGNTIYF

d_gene: NA
j_gene: TRBJ2-1
abundance: many
v_gene: TRBV7-3
CDR3nt: TGTGCCAGCAGCTCCTTTGGGGGGACCTACAATGAGCAGTTCTTC
CDR3aa: CASSSFGGTYNEQFF

d_gene: TRBD2
j_gene: TRBJ2-7
abundance: NA
v_gene: TRBV27
CDR3nt: TGTGCCAGCAGTTCCCGGACTAGCGGGGCATACGAGCAGTACTTC
CDR3aa: CASSSRTSGAYEQYF

d_gene: NA
j_gene: TRBJ1-3
abundance: few
v_gene: TRBV30
CDR3nt: TGTGCCTGGAGTGAAGTAGCGGGAGGAAACACCATATATTTT
CDR3aa: CAWSEVAGGNTIYF

d_gene: NA
j_gene: TRBJ2-5
abundance: many
v_gene: TRBV12-3/TRBV12-4
CDR3nt: TGTGCCAGCAGTTTAGCGCGGGATGGCGGGGCAGACGAAGAGACCCAGTACTTC
CDR3aa: CASSLARDGGADEETQYF

d_gene: NA
j_gene: TRBJ2-3
abundance: many
v_gene: TRBV12-3/TRBV12-4
CDR3nt: TGTGCCAGCGGGGGTTCAGATACGCAGTATTTT
CDR3aa: CASGGSDTQYF

d_gene: TRBD2
j_gene: TRBJ2-3
abundance: many
v_gene: TRBV6-6
CDR3nt: TGTGCCAGCAGTGAGGCACTAGCGGGAGGCGCAGATACGCAGTATTTT
CDR3aa: CASSEALAGGADTQYF

d_gene: NA
j_gene: TRBJ1-5
abundance: many
v_gene: TRBV12-3/TRBV12-4
CDR3nt: TGTGCCAGCAGTTTTCTGAGCAATCAGCCCCAGCATTTT
CDR3aa: CASSFLSNQPQHF

d_gene: NA
j_gene: TRBJ1-4
abundance: many
v_gene: TRBV5-4
CDR3nt: TGTGCTTACTCGAGGAGGACAGCTAATGAAAAACTGTTTTTT
CDR3aa: CAYSRRTANEKLFF

d_gene: NA
j_gene: TRBJ1-5
abundance: few
v_gene: TRBV30
CDR3nt: TGTGCCTGGAGCCTCGGCCTCCCCAATCAGCCCCAGCATTTT
CDR3aa: CAWSLGLPNQPQHF

d_gene: NA
j_gene: TRBJ2-5
abundance: few
v_gene: TRBV28
CDR3nt: TGTGCCAGCACCACAGAGAGGGAGACCCAGTACTTC
CDR3aa: CASTTERETQYF

d_gene: TRBD2
j_gene: TRBJ2-3
abundance: many
v_gene: TRBV15
CDR3nt: TGTGCCACCAGCAGAGTACTAGCGAGGGATACGCAGTATTTT
CDR3aa: CATSRVLARDTQYF

d_gene: NA
j_gene: TRBJ2-2
abundance: few
v_gene: TRBV5-6
CDR3nt: TGTGCCAGCGATGGGTTAGGGTCTACCGGGGAGCTGTTTTTT
CDR3aa: CASDGLGSTGELFF

d_gene: TRBD2
j_gene: TRBJ2-1
abundance: few
v_gene: TRBV4-1
CDR3nt: TGCGCCAGCAGCCAAGAGGGGACTAGCGGTTCCCGAGGGGAGCAGTTCTTC
CDR3aa: CASSQEGTSGSRGEQFF

d_gene: NA
j_gene: TRBJ2-1
abundance: many
v_gene: TRBV6-5
CDR3nt: TGTGCCAGCAGTTACTCGAGTGGGAGTGAGCAGTTCTTC
CDR3aa: CASSYSSGSEQFF

d_gene: NA
j_gene: TRBJ1-1
abundance: few
v_gene: TRBV3-1
CDR3nt: TGTGCCAGCAGCCAAGTACTCCGAACTGGGGGTAGCACTGAAGCTTTCTTT
CDR3aa: CASSQVLRTGGSTEAFF

d_gene: NA
j_gene: TRBJ2-2
abundance: many
v_gene: TRBV6-6
CDR3nt: TGTGCCAGCAGGGACACCCGTAGGGGGAGGCGGAACACCGGGGAGCTGTTTTTT
CDR3aa: CASRDTRRGRRNTGELFF

d_gene: TRBD2
j_gene: TRBJ2-5
abundance: few
v_gene: TRBV20-1
CDR3nt: TGCAGTGCTAGAGATAGCGGGGGCCCGGGGGCCCAGTACTTC
CDR3aa: CSARDSGGPGAQYF